Included here is one T cell receptor (beta chain) sequence, with context. Its antigen is not identified. The donors were part of the validation cohort of 120 subjects. That cohort was separate from the first cohort, which comprised 500 to 850 subjects. This sample is part of a study of cytomegalovirus exposure and HLA in healthy donors. Study-level information: The 90 to 150 validation repertoires, a later analysis reported, used the same platform as the 700 or so repertoires from the first cohort. Study conclusions and caveats: A list of 150 to 200 TCR beta chains associated with cytomegalovirus was given.

Libraries were prepared by immunoSEQ multiplex PCR; TCRdb keeps only in-frame clonotypes and omits some of them. This table holds about 190,000 clones, 75% to 90% found once. This CDR3 comprises 15 residues. The V gene's germline CDR1 is LNHNV and CDR2 YYDKDF (reference sequence). Trimming cost V 0 bases and J 5 bases, with 14 bases left between them. V usage is TRBV15 and J usage is TRBJ2-7; no firm D call. The receptor's source is a young man in good health and CMV-seropositive. Sequencing used PBMCs. CDR3 sequence (DNA): TGTGCCACCAGCAGAGAAATCCAAAGCAACCACGAGCAGTACTTC. This translates into CATSREIQSNHEQYF.